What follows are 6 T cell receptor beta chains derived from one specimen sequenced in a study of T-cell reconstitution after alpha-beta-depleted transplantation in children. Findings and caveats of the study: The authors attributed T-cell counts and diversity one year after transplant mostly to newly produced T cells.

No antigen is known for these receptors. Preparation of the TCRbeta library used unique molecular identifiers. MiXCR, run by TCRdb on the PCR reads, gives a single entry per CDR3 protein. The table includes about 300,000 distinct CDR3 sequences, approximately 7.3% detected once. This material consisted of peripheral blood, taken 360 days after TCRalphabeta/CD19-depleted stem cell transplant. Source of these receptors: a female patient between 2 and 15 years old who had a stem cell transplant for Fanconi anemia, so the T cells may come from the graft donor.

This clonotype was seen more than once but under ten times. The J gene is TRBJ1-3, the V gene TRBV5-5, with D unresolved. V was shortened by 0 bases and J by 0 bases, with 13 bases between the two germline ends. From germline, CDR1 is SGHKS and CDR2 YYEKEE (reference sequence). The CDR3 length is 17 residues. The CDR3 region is CASSLVSLGFSGNTIYF. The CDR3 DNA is TGTGCCAGCAGCTTGGTATCTTTGGGGTTCTCTGGAAACACCATATATTTT. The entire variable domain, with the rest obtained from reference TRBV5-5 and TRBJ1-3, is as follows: DAGVTQSPTHLIKTRGQQVTLRCSPISGHKSVSWYQQVLGQGPQFIFQYYEKEERGRGNFPDRFSARQFPNYSSELNVNALLLGDSALYLCASSLVSLGFSGNTIYFGEGSWLTVV.

CDR3 bases: TGTGCCAGCGGACTAGCGGGGGGGTGGTACCAAGAGACCCAGTACTTC. It translates to CASGLAGGWYQETQYF. This chain links TRBV11-2 with TRBJ2-5, with 15 bases aligning to TRBD2. Germline CDR1 is SGHAT and CDR2 is FQNNGV. After removal of 8 bases from V and 0 bases from J, the junction contained 4 bases not matched to a gene. This CDR3 has 16 residues.

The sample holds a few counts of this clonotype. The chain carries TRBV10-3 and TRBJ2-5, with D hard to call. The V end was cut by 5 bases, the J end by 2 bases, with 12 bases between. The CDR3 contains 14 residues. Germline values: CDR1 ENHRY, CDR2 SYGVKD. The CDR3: CAISLGSSQETQYF. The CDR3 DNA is TGTGCCATCAGTCTCGGCAGCTCACAAGAGACCCAGTACTTC.

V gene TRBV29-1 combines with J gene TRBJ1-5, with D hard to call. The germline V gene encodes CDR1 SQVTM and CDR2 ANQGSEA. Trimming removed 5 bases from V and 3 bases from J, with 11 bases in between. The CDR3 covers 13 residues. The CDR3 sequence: CSVLGPINQPQHF. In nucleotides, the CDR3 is TGCAGCGTTTTGGGCCCCATCAATCAGCCCCAGCATTTT.

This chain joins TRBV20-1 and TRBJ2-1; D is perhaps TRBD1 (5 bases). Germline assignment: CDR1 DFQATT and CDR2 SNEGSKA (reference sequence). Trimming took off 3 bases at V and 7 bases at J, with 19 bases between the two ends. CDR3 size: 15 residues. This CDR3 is CSARDPLGPENEQFF. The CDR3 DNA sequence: TGCAGTGCTAGGGACCCCCTGGGGCCAGAAAATGAGCAGTTCTTC.

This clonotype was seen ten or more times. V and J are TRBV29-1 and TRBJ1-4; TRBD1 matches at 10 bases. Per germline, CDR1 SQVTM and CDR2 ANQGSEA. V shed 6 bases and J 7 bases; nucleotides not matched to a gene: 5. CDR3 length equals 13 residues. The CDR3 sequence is CSVRGTGAEKLFF. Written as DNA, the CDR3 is TGCAGCGTCCGGGGGACAGGGGCTGAAAAACTGTTTTTT.